Described below is a single TCR beta chain sequence and its context. This sample is part of a study of blood T cell repertoires in COVID-19. Study context: COVID-19 samples from acute and convalescent phases originated in the United States, Italy and Spain. In each case, the material was cDNA or gDNA derived from T cells, B-cell-depleted T cells, or PBMCs.

CDR3 length: 14 residues. Germline CDR1 is MNHNS and CDR2 is SASEGT. Trimming shortened V by 3 bases and J by 4 bases, and 10 bases separated the two germline ends. Recruited during active infection, patients (from Seattle) were subsequently followed longitudinally. The data were produced by immunoSEQ multiplex PCR, yet TCRdb's version contains in-frame clones alone and is incomplete. The sample has 250,000 to 400,000 clones; roughly 88% are singletons. This receptor was taken from a woman between 25 and 40 years old with COVID-19, enrolled during active disease. The sample comprised peripheral blood. The chain employs TRBV6-1 and TRBJ1-3, with D tentatively TRBD1 (5 bases). The CDR3 DNA is TGTGCCAGCAGTGATCGTAGGGGAGGAAACACCATATATTTT. Its translation is CASSDRRGGNTIYF.